The 3 T cell receptor beta chains listed next were all sequenced from one sample in a study of human T cells and chemical hapten exposure. MiXCR was run by TCRdb on the RACE reads, yielding one entry per CDR3 protein. The data show about 93,000 distinct CDR3 sequences, with roughly 8.5% seen just once and around 3% held by the top ten. The time point: healthy volunteer bleed at 2 weeks. Total RNA came from unfractionated whole blood. The sample comprised whole blood. The receptors originated from a female donor in good health. Some clones in this sample may be carry-over from other donors' samples.

There are many counts of this clonotype. The V call is TRBV6-6, the J call TRBJ1-6, with TRBD1 as a possible D gene (5 bases). V lost 5 bases to trimming and J lost 13 bases, with 15 bases between them. Germline V gene data show CDR1 as MNHNY and CDR2 as SVGAGI (reference sequence). The CDR3 runs to 13 residues. The CDR3 nucleotides read TGTGCCAGCAGTAGCTTCCGAGGGGACCCCCTCCACTTT. It yields the protein CASSSFRGDPLHF.

V usage is TRBV7-9 and J usage is TRBJ2-7; TRBD1 matches 8 bases. J was trimmed by 2 bases and V by 4 bases; bases with no gene match: 10. The CDR3 sequence is 16 residues long. Looked up from germline, CDR1 is SEHNR and CDR2 is FQNEAQ (reference sequence). CDR3 coding DNA: TGTGCCAGCAGCTCCTCAACAGGGGGTCTGACCTACGAGCAGTACTTC. This gives the protein CASSSSTGGLTYEQYF.

This clonotype was seen repeatedly, ten times or more. The chain links TRBV7-9 to TRBJ2-3; 10 bases fit TRBD2. With V trimmed by 5 bases and J by 5 bases, 10 bases remained unmatched. The CDR3 is 16 residues long. Germline CDR1 reads SEHNR; CDR2 reads FQNEAQ (reference sequence). CDR3 sequence (DNA): TGTGCCAGCAGCCCAGGGTATTCTAGCGGGGGAGATACGCAGTATTTT. Protein sequence: CASSPGYSSGGDTQYF.